This TCR beta chain was identified during a study of blood T cells in healthy people across ages. The authors ran a second PCR of roughly 6 to 12 cycles using a sample-barcoded 5' primer and a J-beta primer mix. TCRdb reprocessed the 5' RACE reads with MiXCR, giving one entry per CDR3 protein. This sample carries around 990,000 distinct CDR3 sequences, 20% to 25% of them seen once, and the ten largest clones take less than 0.75%. Germline V gives CDR1 SEHNR, CDR2 FQNEAQ (reference sequence). V shed 2 bases and J 5 bases; nucleotides not matched to a gene: 17. This CDR3 has 18 amino acids. This clonotype was observed a handful of times. The same sample was also used in a study of T cells of mothers and their children.

V is TRBV7-9 and J is TRBJ2-5, with TRBD2 matching over 7 bases. Sequenced input: blood. This TCR came from a girl aged 2-10 years in good health. CDR3 coding DNA: TGTGCCAGCAGCTTAAAGAGCGGGACCCCACCACAAGGGGAGACCCAGTACTTC. This translates into CASSLKSGTPPQGETQYF.